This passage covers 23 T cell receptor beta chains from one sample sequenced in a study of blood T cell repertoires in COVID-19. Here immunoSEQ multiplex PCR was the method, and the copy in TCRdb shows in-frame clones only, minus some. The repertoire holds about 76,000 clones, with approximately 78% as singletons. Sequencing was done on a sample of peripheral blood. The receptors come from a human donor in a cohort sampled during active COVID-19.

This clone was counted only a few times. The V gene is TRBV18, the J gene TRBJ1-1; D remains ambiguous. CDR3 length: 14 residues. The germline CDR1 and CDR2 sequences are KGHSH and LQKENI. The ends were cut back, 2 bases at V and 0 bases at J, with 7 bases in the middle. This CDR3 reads CASSPRSMNTEAFF. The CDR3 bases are TGTGCCAGCTCACCAAGGAGCATGAACACTGAAGCTTTCTTT.

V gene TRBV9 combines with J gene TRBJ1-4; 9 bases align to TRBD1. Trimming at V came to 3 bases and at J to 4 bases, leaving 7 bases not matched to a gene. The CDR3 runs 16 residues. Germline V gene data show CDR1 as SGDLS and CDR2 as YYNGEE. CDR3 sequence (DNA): TGTGCCAGCAGCGGGTTGGGGACAGGGATTAATGAAAAACTGTTTTTT. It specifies CASSGLGTGINEKLFF.

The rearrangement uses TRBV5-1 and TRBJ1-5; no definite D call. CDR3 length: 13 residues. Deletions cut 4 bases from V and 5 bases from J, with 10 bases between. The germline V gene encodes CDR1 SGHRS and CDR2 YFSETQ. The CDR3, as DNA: TGCGCCAGCAGCCGAGAACTGGATCAGCCCCAGCATTTT. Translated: CASSRELDQPQHF.

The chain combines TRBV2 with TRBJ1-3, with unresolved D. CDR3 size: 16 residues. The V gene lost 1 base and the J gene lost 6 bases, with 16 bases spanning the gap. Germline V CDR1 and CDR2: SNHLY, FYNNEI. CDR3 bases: TGTGCCAGCAGTGAAGACGACAACGCCGTCCTAAACACCATATATTTT. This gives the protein CASSEDDNAVLNTIYF.

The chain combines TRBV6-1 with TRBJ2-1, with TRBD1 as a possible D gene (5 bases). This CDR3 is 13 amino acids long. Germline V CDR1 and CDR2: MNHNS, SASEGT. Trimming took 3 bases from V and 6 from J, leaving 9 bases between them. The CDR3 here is CASSDSRGNEQFF. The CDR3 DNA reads TGTGCCAGCAGTGATAGTAGGGGCAATGAGCAGTTCTTC.

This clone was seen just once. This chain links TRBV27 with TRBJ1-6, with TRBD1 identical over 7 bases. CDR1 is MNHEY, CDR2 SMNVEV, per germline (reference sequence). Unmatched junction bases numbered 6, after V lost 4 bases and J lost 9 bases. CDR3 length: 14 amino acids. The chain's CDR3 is CASSSGTESSPLHF. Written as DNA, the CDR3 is TGTGCCAGCAGTTCCGGGACAGAGAGTTCACCCCTCCACTTT.

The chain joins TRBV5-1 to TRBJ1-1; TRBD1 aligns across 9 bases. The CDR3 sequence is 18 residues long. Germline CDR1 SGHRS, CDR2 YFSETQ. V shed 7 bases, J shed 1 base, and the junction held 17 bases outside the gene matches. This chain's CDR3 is CASGLLPGQGERNTEAFF. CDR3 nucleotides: TGCGCCAGCGGTCTCCTGCCGGGACAGGGAGAACGGAACACTGAAGCTTTCTTT. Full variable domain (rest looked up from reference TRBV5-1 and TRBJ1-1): KAGVTQTPRYLIKTRGQQVTLSCSPISGHRSVSWYQQTPGQGLQFLFEYFSETQRNKGNFPGRFSGRQFSNSRSEMNVSTLELGDSALYLCASGLLPGQGERNTEAFFGQGTRLTVV.

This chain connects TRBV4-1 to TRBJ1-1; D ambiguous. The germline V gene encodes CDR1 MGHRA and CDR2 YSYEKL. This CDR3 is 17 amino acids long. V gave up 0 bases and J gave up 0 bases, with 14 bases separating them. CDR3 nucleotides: TGCGCCAGCAGCCAAGATCAACGGTTTCTGATGAACACTGAAGCTTTCTTT. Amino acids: CASSQDQRFLMNTEAFF.

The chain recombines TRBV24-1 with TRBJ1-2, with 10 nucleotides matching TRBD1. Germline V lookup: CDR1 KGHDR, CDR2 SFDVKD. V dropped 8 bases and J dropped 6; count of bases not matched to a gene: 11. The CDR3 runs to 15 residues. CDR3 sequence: CATIGMTGGRDGYTF. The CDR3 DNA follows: TGTGCCACCATTGGGATGACAGGGGGCAGAGATGGCTACACCTTC.

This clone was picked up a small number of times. The CDR3 DNA reads TGTGCCAGCAGGGGGACAGGGTCCTACGAGCAGTACTTC. Amino acid sequence: CASRGTGSYEQYF. The chain combines TRBV2 with TRBJ2-7; 9 nucleotides agree with TRBD1. The germline CDR1 and CDR2 sequences are SNHLY and FYNNEI. V lost 6 bases to trimming and J lost 1 base; unmatched junction nucleotides: 1. CDR3 length equals 13 residues.

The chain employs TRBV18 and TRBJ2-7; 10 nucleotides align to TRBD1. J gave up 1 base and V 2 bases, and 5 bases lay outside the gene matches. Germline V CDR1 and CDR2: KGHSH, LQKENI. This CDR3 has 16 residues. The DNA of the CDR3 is TGTGCCAGCTCACCAAAGACGGACAGGGGGTCCTACGAGCAGTACTTC. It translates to CASSPKTDRGSYEQYF.

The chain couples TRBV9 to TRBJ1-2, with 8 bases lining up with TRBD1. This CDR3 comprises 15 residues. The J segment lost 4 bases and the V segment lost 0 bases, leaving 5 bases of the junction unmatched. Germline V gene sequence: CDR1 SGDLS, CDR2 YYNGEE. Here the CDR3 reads CASSVVAGGPYGYTF. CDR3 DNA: TGTGCCAGCAGCGTAGTGGCAGGGGGCCCCTATGGCTACACCTTC. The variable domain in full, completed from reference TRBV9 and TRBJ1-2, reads DSGVTQTPKHLITATGQRVTLRCSPRSGDLSVYWYQQSLDQGLQFLIQYYNGEERAKGNILERFSAQQFPDLHSELNLSSLELGDSALYFCASSVVAGGPYGYTFGSGTRLTVV.

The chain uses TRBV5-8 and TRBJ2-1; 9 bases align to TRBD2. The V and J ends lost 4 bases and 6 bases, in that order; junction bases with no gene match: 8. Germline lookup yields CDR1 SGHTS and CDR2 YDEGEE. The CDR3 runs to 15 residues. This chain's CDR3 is CASSRTRGGLNEQFF. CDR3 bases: TGTGCCAGCAGCCGGACGCGGGGGGGACTCAATGAGCAGTTCTTC.

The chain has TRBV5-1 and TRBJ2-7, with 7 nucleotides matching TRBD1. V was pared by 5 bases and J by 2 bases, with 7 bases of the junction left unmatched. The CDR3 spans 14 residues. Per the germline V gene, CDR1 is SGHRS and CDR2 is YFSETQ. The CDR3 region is CASSQDRRTYEQYF. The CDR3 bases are TGCGCCAGCAGTCAGGACAGGAGAACCTACGAGCAGTACTTC.

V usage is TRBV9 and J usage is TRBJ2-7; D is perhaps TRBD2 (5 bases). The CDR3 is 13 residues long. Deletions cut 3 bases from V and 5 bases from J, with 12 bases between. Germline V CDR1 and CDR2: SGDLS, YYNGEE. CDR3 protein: CASSALGEDEQYF. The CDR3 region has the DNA TGTGCCAGCAGCGCGTTGGGAGAGGACGAGCAGTACTTC.

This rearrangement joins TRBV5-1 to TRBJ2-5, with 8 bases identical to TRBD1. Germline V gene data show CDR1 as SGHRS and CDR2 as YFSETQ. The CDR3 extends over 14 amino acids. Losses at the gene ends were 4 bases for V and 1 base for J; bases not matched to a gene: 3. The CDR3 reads CASSTGQGQETQYF. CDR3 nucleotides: TGCGCCAGCAGCACCGGACAGGGCCAAGAGACCCAGTACTTC.

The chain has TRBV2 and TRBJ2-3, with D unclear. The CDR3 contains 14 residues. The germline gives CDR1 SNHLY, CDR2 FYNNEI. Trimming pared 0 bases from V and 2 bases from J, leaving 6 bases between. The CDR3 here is CASSEAPITDTQYF. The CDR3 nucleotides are TGTGCCAGCAGTGAAGCCCCTATCACAGATACGCAGTATTTT. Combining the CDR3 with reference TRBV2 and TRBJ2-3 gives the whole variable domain EPEVTQTPSHQVTQMGQEVILRCVPISNHLYFYWYRQILGQKVEFLVSFYNNEISEKSEIFDDQFSVERPDGSNFTLKIRSTKLEDSAMYFCASSEAPITDTQYFGPGTRLTVL.

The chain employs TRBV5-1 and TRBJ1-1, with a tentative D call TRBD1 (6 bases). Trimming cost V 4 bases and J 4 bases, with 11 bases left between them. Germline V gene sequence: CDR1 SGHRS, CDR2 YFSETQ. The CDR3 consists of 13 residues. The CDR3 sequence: CASSGPGVTEAFF. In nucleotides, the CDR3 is TGCGCCAGCAGCGGCCCAGGGGTCACTGAAGCTTTCTTT.

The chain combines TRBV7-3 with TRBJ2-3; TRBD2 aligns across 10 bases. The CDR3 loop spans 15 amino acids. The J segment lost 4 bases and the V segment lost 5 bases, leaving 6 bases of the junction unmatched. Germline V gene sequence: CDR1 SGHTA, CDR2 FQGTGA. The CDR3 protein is CASSVAGGGADTQYF. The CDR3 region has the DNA TGTGCCAGCAGCGTAGCGGGGGGAGGTGCAGATACGCAGTATTTT.

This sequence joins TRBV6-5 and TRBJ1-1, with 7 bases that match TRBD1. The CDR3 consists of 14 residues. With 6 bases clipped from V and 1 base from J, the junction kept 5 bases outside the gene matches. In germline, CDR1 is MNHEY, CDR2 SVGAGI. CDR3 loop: CASSRGTENTEAFF. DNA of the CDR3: TGTGCCAGCAGCCGAGGGACAGAGAACACTGAAGCTTTCTTT.

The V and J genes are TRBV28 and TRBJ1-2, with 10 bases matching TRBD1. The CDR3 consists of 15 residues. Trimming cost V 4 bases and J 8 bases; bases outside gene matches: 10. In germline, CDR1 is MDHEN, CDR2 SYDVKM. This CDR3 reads CASSSRDRGVYGYTF. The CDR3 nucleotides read TGTGCCAGCAGTTCCCGGGACAGGGGTGTATACGGCTACACCTTC.

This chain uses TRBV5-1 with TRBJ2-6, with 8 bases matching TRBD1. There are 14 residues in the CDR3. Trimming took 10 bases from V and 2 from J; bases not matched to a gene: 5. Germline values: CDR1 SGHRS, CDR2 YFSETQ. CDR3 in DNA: TGCGCCTGTCAGGGGGCCCCTGGGGCCAACGTCCTGACTTTC. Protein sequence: CACQGAPGANVLTF.

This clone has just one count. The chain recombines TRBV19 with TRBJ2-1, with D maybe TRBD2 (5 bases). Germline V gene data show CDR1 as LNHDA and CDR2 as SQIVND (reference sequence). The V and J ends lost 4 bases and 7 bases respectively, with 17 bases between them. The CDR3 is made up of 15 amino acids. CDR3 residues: CASSTLTIERNEQFF. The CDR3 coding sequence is TGTGCCAGTAGTACCCTGACTATAGAAAGAAATGAGCAGTTCTTC.